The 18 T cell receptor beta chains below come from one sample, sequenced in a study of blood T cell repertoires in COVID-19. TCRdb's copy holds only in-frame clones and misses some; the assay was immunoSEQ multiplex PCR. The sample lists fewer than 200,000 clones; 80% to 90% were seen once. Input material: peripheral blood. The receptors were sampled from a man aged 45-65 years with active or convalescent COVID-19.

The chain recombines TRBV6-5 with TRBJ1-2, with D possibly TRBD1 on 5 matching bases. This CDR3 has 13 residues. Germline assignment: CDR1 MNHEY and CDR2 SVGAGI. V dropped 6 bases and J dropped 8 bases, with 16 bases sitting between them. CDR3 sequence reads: CASSLAQGGGYTF. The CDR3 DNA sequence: TGTGCCAGCAGCCTGGCGCAGGGAGGCGGCTACACCTTC.

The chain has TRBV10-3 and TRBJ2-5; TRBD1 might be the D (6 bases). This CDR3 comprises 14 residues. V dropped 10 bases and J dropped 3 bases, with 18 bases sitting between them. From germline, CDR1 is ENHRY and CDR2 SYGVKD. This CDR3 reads CATSSGAEEETQYF. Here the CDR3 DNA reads TGTGCCACCTCCTCAGGGGCGGAAGAAGAGACCCAGTACTTC.

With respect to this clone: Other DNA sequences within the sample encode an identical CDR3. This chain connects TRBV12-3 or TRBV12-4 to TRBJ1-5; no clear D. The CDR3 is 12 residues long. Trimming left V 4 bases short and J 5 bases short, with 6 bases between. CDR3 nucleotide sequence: TGTGCCAGCAGTTCCCGAGATCAGCCCCAGCATTTT. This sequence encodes CASSSRDQPQHF.

The chain's CDR3 is CASSLAGKTQYF. The CDR3 coding sequence is TGTGCCAGCAGCTTGGCCGGGAAGACCCAGTACTTC. The rearrangement joins TRBV5-6 to TRBJ2-5; the D gene is possibly TRBD2 (5 bases). V was clipped by 0 bases and J by 6 bases, with 6 bases between them. Per the germline V gene, CDR1 is SGHDT and CDR2 is YYEEEE. The CDR3 length is 12 residues.

CDR3 protein: CASSPQSGVGGTEAFF. The CDR3 nucleotides read TGTGCCAGCTCACCACAGAGTGGGGTGGGGGGCACTGAAGCTTTCTTT. The chain links TRBV18 to TRBJ1-1; maybe TRBD1 (5 bases). V was shortened by 1 base and J by 4 bases, with 16 bases between the two germline ends. The CDR3 length is 16 residues. Germline lookup yields CDR1 KGHSH and CDR2 LQKENI.

In DNA, the CDR3 is TGCGCCAGCAGCCAAGTGGGGGACAGGGCAAACACCATATATTTT. The encoded protein is CASSQVGDRANTIYF. The chain joins TRBV4-1 to TRBJ1-3; TRBD1 matches at 9 bases. The CDR3 sequence is 15 residues long. The J segment lost 6 bases and the V segment lost 1 base, leaving 4 bases of the junction unmatched. Per germline, CDR1 MGHRA and CDR2 YSYEKL.

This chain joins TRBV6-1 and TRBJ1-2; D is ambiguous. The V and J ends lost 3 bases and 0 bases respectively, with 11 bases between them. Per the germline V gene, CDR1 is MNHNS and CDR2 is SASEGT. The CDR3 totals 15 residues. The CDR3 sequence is CASSEARGANYGYTF. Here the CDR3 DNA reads TGTGCCAGCAGTGAGGCTCGGGGAGCTAACTATGGCTACACCTTC.

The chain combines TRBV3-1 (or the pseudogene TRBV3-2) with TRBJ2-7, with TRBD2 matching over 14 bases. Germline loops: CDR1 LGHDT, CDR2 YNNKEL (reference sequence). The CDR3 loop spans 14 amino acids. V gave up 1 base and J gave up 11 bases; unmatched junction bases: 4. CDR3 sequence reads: CASSQGGTSGRKYF. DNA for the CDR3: TGTGCCAGCAGCCAAGGGGGGACTAGCGGGAGAAAGTACTTC.

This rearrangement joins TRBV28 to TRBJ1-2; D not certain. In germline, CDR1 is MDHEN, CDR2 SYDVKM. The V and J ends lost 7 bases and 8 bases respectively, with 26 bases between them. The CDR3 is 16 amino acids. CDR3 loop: CASTHYSQGVTRGYTF. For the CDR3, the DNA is TGTGCCAGCACCCACTACTCCCAAGGAGTGACGCGCGGCTACACCTTC.

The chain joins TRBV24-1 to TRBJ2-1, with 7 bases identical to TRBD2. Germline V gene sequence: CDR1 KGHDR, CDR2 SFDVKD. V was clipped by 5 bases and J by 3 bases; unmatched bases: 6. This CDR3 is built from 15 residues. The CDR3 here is CATSATGLNYNEQFF. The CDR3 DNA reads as TGTGCCACCAGTGCAACGGGACTAAACTACAATGAGCAGTTCTTC.

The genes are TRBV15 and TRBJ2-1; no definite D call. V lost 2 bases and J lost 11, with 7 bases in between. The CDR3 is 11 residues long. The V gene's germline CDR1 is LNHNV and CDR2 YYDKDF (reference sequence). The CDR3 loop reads CATSRPSKQFF. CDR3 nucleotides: TGTGCCACCAGCAGACCCAGTAAGCAGTTCTTC. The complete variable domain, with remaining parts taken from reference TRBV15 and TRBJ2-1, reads DAMVIQNPRYQVTQFGKPVTLSCSQTLNHNVMYWYQQKSSQAPKLLFHYYDKDFNNEADTPDNFQSRRPNTSFCFLDIRSPGLGDTAMYLCATSRPSKQFFGPGTRLTVL.

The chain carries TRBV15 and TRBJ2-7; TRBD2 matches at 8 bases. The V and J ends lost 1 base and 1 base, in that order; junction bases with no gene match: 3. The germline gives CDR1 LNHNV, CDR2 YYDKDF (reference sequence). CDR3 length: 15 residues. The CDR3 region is CATSRAGGLSYEQYF. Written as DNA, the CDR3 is TGTGCCACCAGCAGAGCGGGGGGGCTGTCCTACGAGCAGTACTTC.

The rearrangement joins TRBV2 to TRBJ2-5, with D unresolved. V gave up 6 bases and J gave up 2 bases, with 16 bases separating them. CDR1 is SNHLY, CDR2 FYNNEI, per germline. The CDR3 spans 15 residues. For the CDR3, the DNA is TGTGCCAGCAGGGCCCATTCATGGCTTCAAGAGACCCAGTACTTC. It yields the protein CASRAHSWLQETQYF.

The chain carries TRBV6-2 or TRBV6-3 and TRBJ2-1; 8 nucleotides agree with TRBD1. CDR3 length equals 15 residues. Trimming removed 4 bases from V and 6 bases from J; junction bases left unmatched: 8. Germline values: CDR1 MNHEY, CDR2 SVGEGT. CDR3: CASSFQAGQGNEQFF. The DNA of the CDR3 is TGTGCCAGCAGTTTTCAGGCTGGACAGGGCAATGAGCAGTTCTTC.

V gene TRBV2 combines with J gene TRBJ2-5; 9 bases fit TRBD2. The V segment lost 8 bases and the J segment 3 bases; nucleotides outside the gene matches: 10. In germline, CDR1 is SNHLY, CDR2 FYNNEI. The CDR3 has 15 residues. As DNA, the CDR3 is TGTGCCAGCCGAGTGACTAGCGGAGGGGAAGAGACCCAGTACTTC. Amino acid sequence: CASRVTSGGEETQYF.

CDR3 nucleotide sequence: TGCGCCAGCAGCTTGGACATACGCTACAATGAGCAGTTCTTC. Its protein is CASSLDIRYNEQFF. This chain connects TRBV5-1 to TRBJ2-1, with D unclear. Trimming left V 0 bases short and J 3 bases short, with 7 bases between. The CDR3 runs 14 residues. Germline CDR1 and CDR2: SGHRS and YFSETQ.

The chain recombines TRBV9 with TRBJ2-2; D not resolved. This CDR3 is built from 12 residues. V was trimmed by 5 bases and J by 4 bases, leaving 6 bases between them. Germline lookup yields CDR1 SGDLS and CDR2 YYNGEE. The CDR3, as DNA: TGTGCCAGCAGTCGTCTCACCGGGGAGCTGTTTTTT. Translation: CASSRLTGELFF.

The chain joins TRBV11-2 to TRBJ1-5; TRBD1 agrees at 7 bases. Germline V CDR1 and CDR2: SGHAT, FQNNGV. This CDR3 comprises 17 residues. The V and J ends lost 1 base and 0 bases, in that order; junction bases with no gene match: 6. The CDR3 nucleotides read TGTGCCAGCAGCTTAGCGACAGGGAAATATAGCAATCAGCCCCAGCATTTT. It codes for CASSLATGKYSNQPQHF.